Below are 22 T cell receptor beta chains sequenced from a single sample in a study of cytomegalovirus exposure and HLA in healthy donors (dated by TCRdb to about 2017). The receptor library was made with the immunoSEQ multiplex PCR assay. TCRdb limited this immuneACCESS table to in-frame rearrangements with V and J called. A share of clones is missing; checked studies link under half to unresolved V genes, and the rest is unexplained. This sample has around 100,000 clones in its table, and around 96% of those were observed once. The ten largest clones capture approximately 0.91% of the sample. The sample was PBMCs. These receptors originate from a woman between 18 and 29 years old in good health and CMV-seronegative.

The genes are TRBV6-5 and TRBJ2-7; the D gene is possibly TRBD2 (6 bases). Germline values: CDR1 MNHEY, CDR2 SVGAGI. There are 14 residues in the CDR3. V was trimmed by 0 bases and J by 4 bases, leaving 10 bases between them. CDR3 residues: CASSYSRDSYEQYF. The CDR3 nucleotides are TGTGCCAGCAGTTACTCCCGGGACTCGTACGAGCAGTACTTC.

This chain connects TRBV18 to TRBJ1-3; 7 bases align to TRBD1. The CDR3 totals 22 residues. CDR1 and CDR2 from the germline V gene are KGHSH and LQKENI. With 8 bases clipped from V and 0 bases from J, the junction kept 28 bases outside the gene matches. The CDR3 region is CASTPRQGSRSIDRYSGNTIYF. The CDR3 DNA follows: TGTGCCAGCACCCCGCGACAGGGATCTCGATCGATCGACCGATACTCTGGAAACACCATATATTTT.

This clone has just a few counts. The chain is built from TRBV6-1 and TRBJ2-1; TRBD1 might be the D (6 bases). This CDR3 comprises 15 residues. Deletions cut 5 bases from V and 4 bases from J, with 15 bases between. The V gene's germline CDR1 is MNHNS and CDR2 SASEGT. The CDR3 nucleotides read TGTGCCAGCAGTATGACAGGAGAACCTTACAATGAGCAGTTCTTC. Its translation is CASSMTGEPYNEQFF.

The J gene is TRBJ2-2, the V gene TRBV19; a possible D gene is TRBD1 (5 bases). Looked up from germline, CDR1 is LNHDA and CDR2 is SQIVND (reference sequence). This CDR3 comprises 15 residues. V was clipped by 1 base and J by 4 bases, with 10 bases between them. CDR3 DNA: TGTGCCAGTAGTATAGTAAGGGGCCTCACCGGGGAGCTGTTTTTT. Amino acids: CASSIVRGLTGELFF.

The V gene is TRBV4-3, the J gene TRBJ1-3; D gene ambiguous. CDR1 LGHNA and CDR2 YSLEER come from the germline V gene. CDR3 length equals 20 residues. Trimming cost V 0 bases and J 0 bases, with 21 bases left between them. The DNA of the CDR3 is TGCGCCAGCAGCCAAGATTATTTAGAGGGAACGGGAGGCTCTGGAAACACCATATATTTT. Amino acid sequence: CASSQDYLEGTGGSGNTIYF.

This rearrangement joins TRBV25-1 to TRBJ2-3; D gene ambiguous. Germline V gives CDR1 MGHDK, CDR2 SYGVNS. V gave up 0 bases and J gave up 7 bases, with 2 bases separating them. This CDR3 region has 11 residues. The CDR3 region has the DNA TGTGCCAGCAGTGAATACAATACGCAGTATTTT. It translates to CASSEYNTQYF. Drawing the rest from reference TRBV25-1 and TRBJ2-3, the complete variable domain is EADIYQTPRYLVIGTGKKITLECSQTMGHDKMYWYQQDPGMELHLIHYSYGVNSTEKGDLSSESTVSRIRTEHFPLTLESARPSHTSQYLCASSEYNTQYFGPGTRLTVL.

For the CDR3, the DNA is TGTGCCAGCGGCCACCGGGACAGGGATGAAAAACTGTTTTTT. This gives the protein CASGHRDRDEKLFF. V gene TRBV7-2 combines with J gene TRBJ1-4; 9 positions match TRBD1. The CDR3 has 14 residues. V lost 8 bases, J lost 6 bases, and 7 bases stayed unmatched. Germline V gene data show CDR1 as SGHTA and CDR2 as FQGNSA. The entire variable domain, with the rest obtained from reference TRBV7-2 and TRBJ1-4, is as follows: GAGVSQSPSNKVTEKGKDVELRCDPISGHTALYWYRQSLGQGLEFLIYFQGNSAPDKSGLPSDRFSAERTGGSVSTLTIQRTQQEDSAVYLCASGHRDRDEKLFFGSGTQLSVL.

This clone came up once. This rearrangement joins TRBV5-5 to TRBJ1-4, with 10 bases matching TRBD1. The CDR3 length is 14 residues. With 4 bases clipped from V and 8 bases from J, the junction kept 5 bases outside the gene matches. The germline V gene encodes CDR1 SGHKS and CDR2 YYEKEE (reference sequence). The CDR3 reads CASSPGTGVEKLFF. The CDR3 nucleotides read TGTGCCAGCAGCCCAGGGACAGGGGTCGAAAAACTGTTTTTT. Filled out from reference TRBV5-5 and TRBJ1-4, the complete variable domain reads DAGVTQSPTHLIKTRGQQVTLRCSPISGHKSVSWYQQVLGQGPQFIFQYYEKEERGRGNFPDRFSARQFPNYSSELNVNALLLGDSALYLCASSPGTGVEKLFFGSGTQLSVL.

This chain uses TRBV6-5 with TRBJ1-5; D perhaps matches TRBD1 (6 bases). The V gene lost 5 bases and the J gene lost 7 bases, with 15 bases spanning the gap. Per the germline V gene, CDR1 is MNHEY and CDR2 is SVGAGI. The CDR3 extends over 14 amino acids. This CDR3 is CASSTKGEGQPQHF. CDR3 DNA sequence: TGTGCCAGCAGTACCAAGGGGGAGGGACAGCCCCAGCATTTT.

The chain combines TRBV13 with TRBJ2-1, with D possibly TRBD1 on 6 matching bases. Germline V lookup: CDR1 PRHDT, CDR2 FYEKMQ (reference sequence). The CDR3 covers 16 residues. V was clipped by 5 bases and J by 7 bases, with 21 bases between them. The CDR3 DNA sequence: TGTGCCAGCAGCCTCCCCAGGGGTGGGGCCACGAATGAGCAGTTCTTC. This translates into CASSLPRGGATNEQFF.

This chain uses TRBV5-4 with TRBJ2-7; 10 positions agree with TRBD1. V gave up 4 bases and J gave up 2 bases; unmatched junction bases: 6. The CDR3 length is 15 residues. The V gene's germline CDR1 is SGHNT and CDR2 YYREEE (reference sequence). CDR3 DNA sequence: TGTGCCAGCAGCGTGGGGGGACAGGGGCCCTACGAGCAGTACTTC. Residues: CASSVGGQGPYEQYF.

The rearrangement joins TRBV18 to TRBJ2-7, with TRBD1 as a possible D gene (7 bases). Deletions cut 3 bases from V and 1 base from J, with 13 bases between. The CDR3 loop spans 15 amino acids. Looked up from germline, CDR1 is KGHSH and CDR2 is LQKENI. The CDR3 here is CASSPPGGQSYEQYF. The CDR3 coding sequence is TGTGCCAGCTCACCCCCCGGGGGACAGTCCTACGAGCAGTACTTC.

The J gene is TRBJ2-1, the V gene TRBV7-9; 7 bases map to TRBD1. V dropped 5 bases and J dropped 7; count of bases not matched to a gene: 5. The germline V gene encodes CDR1 SEHNR and CDR2 FQNEAQ (reference sequence). The CDR3 totals 13 residues. This CDR3 reads CASSQGTENEQFF. CDR3 DNA sequence: TGTGCCAGCAGCCAGGGGACAGAAAATGAGCAGTTCTTC.

The rearrangement links TRBV29-1 to TRBJ2-2, with 15 positions matching TRBD2. Germline lookup yields CDR1 SQVTM and CDR2 ANQGSEA. The CDR3 is made up of 14 amino acids. With 5 bases clipped from V and 6 bases from J, the junction kept 1 base outside the gene matches. CDR3 DNA: TGCAGCGTTCGGACTAGCGGGAGGGCCGGGGAGCTGTTTTTT. Translating gives CSVRTSGRAGELFF.

The J gene is TRBJ2-1, the V gene TRBV29-1, with 11 nucleotides matching TRBD2. V shed 3 bases and J 2 bases; nucleotides not matched to a gene: 6. In germline, CDR1 is SQVTM, CDR2 ANQGSEA. This CDR3 has 16 amino acids. In DNA, the CDR3 is TGCAGCGTTGACCTAGCGGGGGGACTAACCTACAATGAGCAGTTCTTC. Its translation is CSVDLAGGLTYNEQFF.

This chain connects TRBV4-2 to TRBJ1-1, with D possibly TRBD1 on 5 matching bases. The germline V gene has CDR1 LGHNA and CDR2 YNFKEQ. V was trimmed by 0 bases and J by 3 bases, leaving 17 bases between them. The CDR3 runs 17 residues. DNA for the CDR3: TGTGCCAGCAGCCAAGATCGGTATCGGGGGGTGGACACTGAAGCTTTCTTT. Amino acid sequence: CASSQDRYRGVDTEAFF.

The rearrangement links TRBV4-2 to TRBJ2-2; the match to TRBD1 covers 7 bases. The CDR3 consists of 18 residues. Looked up from germline, CDR1 is LGHNA and CDR2 is YNFKEQ. V was clipped by 0 bases and J by 0 bases; unmatched bases: 7. CDR3 amino acids: CASSQEAGGTANTGELFF. CDR3 nucleotide sequence: TGTGCCAGCAGCCAAGAAGCCGGTGGGACAGCGAACACCGGGGAGCTGTTTTTT.

This chain links TRBV7-6 with TRBJ2-7; 7 bases line up with TRBD1. There are 15 residues in the CDR3. V lost 5 bases, J lost 1 base, and 8 bases stayed unmatched. Germline values: CDR1 SGHVS, CDR2 FNYEAQ. CDR3 loop: CASSPLKTGSYEQYF. For the CDR3, the DNA is TGTGCCAGCAGCCCCCTAAAGACAGGGTCCTACGAGCAGTACTTC.

The gene calls are TRBV4-2 and TRBJ2-1; TRBD2 matches 12 bases. The CDR3 is 19 residues long. V trimming: 1 base; J trimming: 1 base; junction bases outside the gene matches: 8. CDR1 and CDR2 (germline): LGHNA, YNFKEQ. This CDR3 reads CASSQGFASGGASYNEQFF. The CDR3 bases are TGTGCCAGCAGCCAAGGGTTTGCTAGCGGGGGGGCGTCCTACAATGAGCAGTTCTTC.

In the case of this clone: Within the sample, other DNA sequences also encode this same CDR3. The rearrangement links TRBV5-4 to TRBJ1-2, with D unresolved. Germline V CDR1 and CDR2: SGHNT, YYREEE (reference sequence). This CDR3 is 13 amino acids long. Trimming shortened V by 0 bases and J by 3 bases, and 6 bases separated the two germline ends. The CDR3 protein is CASSLGQDYGYTF. CDR3 bases: TGTGCCAGCAGCTTGGGGCAGGACTATGGCTACACCTTC.

This chain links TRBV4-1 with TRBJ2-7; perhaps TRBD2 as D (5 bases). This CDR3 has 14 amino acids. Trimming shortened V by 4 bases and J by 4 bases, and 14 bases separated the two germline ends. CDR1 is MGHRA, CDR2 YSYEKL, per germline. The CDR3 nucleotides are TGCGCCAGCAGCCCGACTACGGAGAAATACGAGCAGTACTTC. The encoded protein is CASSPTTEKYEQYF.

The rearrangement joins TRBV7-8 to TRBJ2-3; 7 nucleotides agree with TRBD2. Germline CDR1 reads SGHVS; CDR2 reads FQNEAQ. The junction had 9 bases not matched to a gene; V was cut back by 1 base and J by 2 bases. This CDR3 has 17 residues. DNA of the CDR3: TGTGCCAGCAGCTTAGATCTGCGAGCGGGACTCACAGATACGCAGTATTTT. Translation: CASSLDLRAGLTDTQYF.